The 14 T cell receptor beta chains listed next were all sequenced from one sample in a study of cytomegalovirus exposure and HLA in healthy donors. The PCR contained 60 Vbeta and 13 Jbeta primers. The repertoire was sequenced with immunoSEQ multiplex PCR; TCRdb's copy has only in-frame clones and lacks some. The sample shows 150,000 to 200,000 clones, about 71% of them seen only once. Material for sequencing was PBMCs. The receptors were sampled from a man aged 50 or older in good health and CMV-seronegative.

The chain uses TRBV19 and TRBJ2-3; 9 bases agree with TRBD1. Germline lookup yields CDR1 LNHDA and CDR2 SQIVND (reference sequence). V was pared by 5 bases and J by 6 bases, with 6 bases of the junction left unmatched. The CDR3 length is 14 residues. The CDR3 DNA follows: TGTGCCAGTAGTCCTGGACAGGGGCGCGATACGCAGTATTTT. Protein product: CASSPGQGRDTQYF.

The rearrangement uses TRBV6-4 and TRBJ2-3; 9 nucleotides align to TRBD1. Germline CDR1 MRHNA, CDR2 SNTAGT. J gave up 6 bases and V 6 bases, and 10 bases lay outside the gene matches. The CDR3 extends over 15 amino acids. The CDR3 DNA is TGTGCCAGCAGCCTGACAGGGGGACTCAGGGATACGCAGTATTTT. Translated: CASSLTGGLRDTQYF.

This clone was observed a few times. The genes are TRBV4-1 and TRBJ1-3; D uncertain. Germline V lookup: CDR1 MGHRA, CDR2 YSYEKL. V was clipped by 3 bases and J by 1 base, with 10 bases between them. The CDR3 totals 15 residues. CDR3 region: CASSQERLSGNTIYF. The CDR3 DNA follows: TGCGCCAGCAGCCAGGAGAGGTTGTCTGGAAACACCATATATTTT.

This chain joins TRBV10-1 and TRBJ1-4; no reliable D call. V lost 2 bases, J lost 0 bases, and 16 bases lay in between. The CDR3 is 18 amino acids. CDR1 WNHNN and CDR2 SYGVQD come from the germline V gene (reference sequence). The CDR3 DNA follows: TGCGCCAGCAGTGAGGGGTTTGAGCGAATTGCAACTAATGAAAAACTGTTTTTT. As protein: CASSEGFERIATNEKLFF.

This clone was observed once. Other nucleotide sequences from this sample produce the same CDR3. The chain combines TRBV5-4 with TRBJ2-1; the match to TRBD1 covers 7 bases. CDR3 length: 13 amino acids. V gave up 4 bases and J gave up 6 bases; unmatched junction bases: 4. Germline V lookup: CDR1 SGHNT, CDR2 YYREEE (reference sequence). CDR3 nucleotides: TGTGCCAGCAGCCGGACAGGTATCAATGAGCAGTTCTTC. This sequence encodes CASSRTGINEQFF.

The table lists this clone with a few counts. The CDR3 DNA follows: TGCGCCAGCAGCTCCCAAAAGGGGGCGGCCAACGAGCAGTACTTC. Residues: CASSSQKGAANEQYF. The J gene is TRBJ2-5, the V gene TRBV5-1; 7 bases fit TRBD1. Matching the DNA end better, TRBJ2-7 makes the J call doubtful. Germline V CDR1 and CDR2: SGHRS, YFSETQ. The CDR3 covers 15 residues.

This clone was found a few times. The CDR3 DNA is TGTGCCAGCAGCGCTCGACAGGGGGGTGCGTTGGCTTTCTTT. The encoded protein is CASSARQGGALAFF. This sequence joins TRBV5-6 and TRBJ1-1, with 9 bases lining up with TRBD1. The CDR3 is 14 amino acids. The germline V gene encodes CDR1 SGHDT and CDR2 YYEEEE. J was trimmed by 11 bases and V by 4 bases; bases with no gene match: 12.

In DNA, the CDR3 is TGTGCCATCAGCCCCGAGCGGGGGAACTCCCGAGGATCCTACAATGAGCAGTTCTTC. Encoded protein: CAISPERGNSRGSYNEQFF. J is TRBJ2-1 and V is TRBV10-3; 8 bases align to TRBD2. The CDR3 contains 19 residues. Germline CDR1 reads ENHRY; CDR2 reads SYGVKD. V was clipped by 6 bases and J by 1 base; unmatched bases: 17.

This clone was counted only a few times. The gene calls are TRBV6-6 and TRBJ1-1; D uncertain. The CDR3 length is 13 residues. V dropped 8 bases and J dropped 0 bases, with 10 bases sitting between them. In germline, CDR1 is MNHNY, CDR2 SVGAGI (reference sequence). The CDR3 nucleotides read TGTGCCAGCCACCGAGAAGTGAACACTGAAGCTTTCTTT. It encodes CASHREVNTEAFF.

This clone was recorded a few times. The V and J genes are TRBV11-2 and TRBJ1-1, with D unclear. Germline assignment: CDR1 SGHAT and CDR2 FQNNGV. V was clipped by 1 base and J by 0 bases, with 9 bases between them. The CDR3 has 15 residues. The CDR3: CASSLGQIMNTEAFF. CDR3 sequence (DNA): TGTGCCAGCAGCTTAGGTCAGATCATGAACACTGAAGCTTTCTTT.

This clone was seen only a few times. The chain employs TRBV6-4 and TRBJ1-1, with TRBD1 matching 7 bases. The V gene end was trimmed by 2 bases and the J gene end by 11 bases; junction bases not matched to a gene: 11. The CDR3 runs to 14 residues. Germline CDR1 MRHNA, CDR2 SNTAGT. The CDR3 nucleotides read TGTGCCAGCAGTGACGGGACAGTCGGCCGCGCGGCTTTCTTT. It translates to CASSDGTVGRAAFF.

V usage is TRBV6-5 and J usage is TRBJ1-2; no reliable D call. Germline values: CDR1 MNHEY, CDR2 SVGAGI. This CDR3 has 14 residues. Trimming took 6 bases from V and 2 from J, leaving 13 bases between them. In DNA, the CDR3 is TGTGCCAGCAGCCCGACACCCTGGAACTATGGCTACACCTTC. It specifies CASSPTPWNYGYTF.

The V gene is TRBV7-6, the J gene TRBJ2-1; 9 positions match TRBD2. Looked up from germline, CDR1 is SGHVS and CDR2 is FNYEAQ. The CDR3 is 18 amino acids. Trimming cost V 2 bases and J 4 bases; bases outside gene matches: 12. Here the CDR3 reads CASSLTVSGGYTYNEQFF. CDR3 bases: TGTGCCAGCAGCTTAACGGTTAGCGGGGGATATACATACAATGAGCAGTTCTTC.

The gene calls are TRBV7-8 and TRBJ1-2; 7 bases fit TRBD1. Germline assignment: CDR1 SGHVS and CDR2 FQNEAQ. CDR3 length equals 15 residues. With V trimmed by 5 bases and J by 1 base, 7 bases remained unmatched. This chain's CDR3 is CASSEGQAGNYGYTF. The DNA of the CDR3 is TGTGCCAGCAGCGAAGGACAGGCCGGTAACTATGGCTACACCTTC.